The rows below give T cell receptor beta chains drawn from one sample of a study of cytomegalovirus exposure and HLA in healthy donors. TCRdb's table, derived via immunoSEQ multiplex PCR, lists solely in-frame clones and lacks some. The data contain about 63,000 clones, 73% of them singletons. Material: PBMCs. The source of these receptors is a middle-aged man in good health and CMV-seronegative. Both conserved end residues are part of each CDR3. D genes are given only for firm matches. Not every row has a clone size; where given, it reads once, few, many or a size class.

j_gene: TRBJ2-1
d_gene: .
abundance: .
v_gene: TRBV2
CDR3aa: CASTALRGGAYNEQFF
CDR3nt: TGTGCCAGCACCGCTTTAAGGGGCGGCGCCTACAATGAGCAGTTCTTC

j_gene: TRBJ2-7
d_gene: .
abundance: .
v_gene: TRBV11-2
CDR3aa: CASSVNLEQYF
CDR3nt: TGTGCCAGCAGCGTAAACTTGGAGCAGTACTTC

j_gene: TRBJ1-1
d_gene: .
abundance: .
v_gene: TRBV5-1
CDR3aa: CASSLAGNTEAFF
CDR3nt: TGCGCCAGCAGCTTGGCCGGGAACACTGAAGCTTTCTTT

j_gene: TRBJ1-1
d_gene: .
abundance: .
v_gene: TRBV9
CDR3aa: CASSVVGGSEAFF
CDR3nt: TGTGCCAGCAGCGTAGTGGGGGGGAGTGAAGCTTTCTTT

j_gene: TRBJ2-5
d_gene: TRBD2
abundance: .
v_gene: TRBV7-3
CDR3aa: CASSPQGGGEETQYF
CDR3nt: TGTGCCAGCAGCCCCCAGGGTGGGGGGGAGGAGACCCAGTACTTC

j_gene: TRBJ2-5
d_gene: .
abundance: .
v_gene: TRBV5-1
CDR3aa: CASSLEGAVEQETQYF
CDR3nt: TGCGCCAGCAGCTTGGAGGGAGCGGTGGAGCAAGAGACCCAGTACTTC

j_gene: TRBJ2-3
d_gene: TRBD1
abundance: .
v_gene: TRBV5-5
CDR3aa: CASSRMTGGDTQYF
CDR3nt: TGTGCCAGCAGCCGAATGACAGGGGGGGATACGCAGTATTTT

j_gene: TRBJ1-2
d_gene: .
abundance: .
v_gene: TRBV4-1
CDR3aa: CASSQRSRAEGYTF
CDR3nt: TGCGCCAGCAGCCAACGTTCGAGGGCGGAGGGCTACACCTTC

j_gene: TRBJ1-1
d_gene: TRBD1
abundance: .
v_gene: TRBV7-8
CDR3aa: CASRPPRGGGTEAFF
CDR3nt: TGTGCCAGCAGACCACCCCGAGGGGGCGGCACTGAAGCTTTCTTT

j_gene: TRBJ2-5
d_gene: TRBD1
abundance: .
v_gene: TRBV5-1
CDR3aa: CASGTLGTAASREETQYF
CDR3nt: TGCGCCAGCGGCACTCTCGGGACAGCAGCTTCCCGAGAAGAGACCCAGTACTTC

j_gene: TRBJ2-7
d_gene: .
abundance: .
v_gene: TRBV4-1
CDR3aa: CASSPTRQVEQYF
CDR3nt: TGCGCCAGCAGCCCAACCCGACAGGTAGAGCAGTACTTC

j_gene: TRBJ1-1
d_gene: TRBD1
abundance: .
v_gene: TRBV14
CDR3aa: CASSQALGTGFVSTEAFF
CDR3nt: TGTGCCAGCAGCCAAGCCCTGGGGACAGGGTTTGTTAGCACTGAAGCTTTCTTT

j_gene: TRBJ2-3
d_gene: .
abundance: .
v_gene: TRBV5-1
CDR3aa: CASKRWHRTDTQYF
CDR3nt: TGCGCCAGCAAAAGATGGCACAGGACAGATACGCAGTATTTT

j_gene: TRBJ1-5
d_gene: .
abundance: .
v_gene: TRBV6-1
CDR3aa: CASSLGPLPTQPQHF
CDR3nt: TGTGCCAGCAGCTTGGGGCCCTTACCAACTCAGCCCCAGCATTTT

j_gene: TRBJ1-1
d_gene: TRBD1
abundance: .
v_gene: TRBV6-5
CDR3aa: CASSYRQTGLNTEAFF
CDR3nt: TGTGCCAGCAGTTACCGTCAGACAGGGCTGAACACTGAAGCTTTCTTT

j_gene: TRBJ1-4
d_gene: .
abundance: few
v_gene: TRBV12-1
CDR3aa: CASSPLRQENEKLFF
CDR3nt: TGTGCCAGCAGCCCCCTCAGACAGGAAAATGAAAAACTGTTTTTT

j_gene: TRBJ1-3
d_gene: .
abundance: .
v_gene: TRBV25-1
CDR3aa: CASTPGQGNTIYF
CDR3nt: TGTGCCAGCACTCCCGGACAGGGAAACACCATATATTTT

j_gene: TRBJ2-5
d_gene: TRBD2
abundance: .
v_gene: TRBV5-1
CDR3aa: CASSFTGLTTETQYF
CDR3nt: TGCGCCAGCAGCTTTACGGGACTAACGACAGAGACCCAGTACTTC

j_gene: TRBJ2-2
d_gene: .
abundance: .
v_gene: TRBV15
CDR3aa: CATSRDNRNTGELFF
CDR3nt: TGTGCCACCAGCAGAGATAATCGGAACACCGGGGAGCTGTTTTTT

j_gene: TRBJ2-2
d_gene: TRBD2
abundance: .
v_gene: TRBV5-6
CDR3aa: CASSPPGLHKYTGELFF
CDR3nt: TGTGCCAGCAGCCCCCCGGGACTACACAAATACACCGGGGAGCTGTTTTTT

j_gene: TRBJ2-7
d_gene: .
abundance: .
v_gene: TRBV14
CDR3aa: CASSPTLNSYEQYF
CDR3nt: TGTGCCAGCAGCCCGACATTAAACTCCTACGAGCAGTACTTC

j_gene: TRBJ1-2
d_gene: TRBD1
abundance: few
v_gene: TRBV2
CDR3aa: CASRGQGAVNYGYTF
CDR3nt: TGTGCCAGCAGGGGCCAGGGGGCGGTTAACTATGGCTACACCTTC

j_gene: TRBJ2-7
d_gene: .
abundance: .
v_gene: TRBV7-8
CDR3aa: CASSLGVEYEQYF
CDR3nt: TGTGCCAGCAGCTTAGGGGTGGAGTACGAGCAGTACTTC